This T cell receptor (beta chain) appears in the sequencing data of a study of T cells after yellow fever vaccination. Study in general: SMART-Seq v4 Ultra Low Input prepared libraries from low-cell fractions.

There are a few counts of this clonotype. The antigen is undetermined. One entry per CDR3 protein, called by TCRdb with MiXCR from the 5' RACE reads. The sample carries approximately 510,000 distinct CDR3 sequences, around a fifth recorded once. Study observations and caveats: The study found a weaker secondary response that peaked faster, day 5 versus 15.

The CDR3 sequence is 16 residues long. The TCR originated in a young man who received the YFV17D yellow fever vaccine. The chain combines TRBV21-1 with TRBJ2-1; the D call in the table, TRBD1, was not verified against the DNA. TRBV21-1 corresponds to a pseudogene. Sequenced material: PBMCs, taken approximately 22 days after the first yellow fever vaccination. The CDR3 protein is CASSKVYRIRTNEQFF. CDR3 nucleotides: TGTGCCAGCAGCAAAGTCTACAGGATCAGGACGAATGAGCAGTTCTTC.